What follows are 24 T cell receptor beta chains derived from one specimen sequenced in a study of blood T cell repertoires in COVID-19. The table came from immunoSEQ multiplex PCR; TCRdb's copy has only in-frame clones and leaves some out. Of about 300,000 clones in the sample, 87% were seen once. The sequenced sample consisted of PBMCs or T cells enriched from blood (not recorded which). These receptor sequences come from a woman aged 30 to 39 who had recovered from COVID-19.

The genes are TRBV7-2 and TRBJ1-2, with 7 nucleotides matching TRBD1. Per germline, CDR1 SGHTA and CDR2 FQGNSA. This CDR3 has 15 residues. The V segment lost 0 bases and the J segment 8 bases; nucleotides outside the gene matches: 9. The CDR3 DNA reads TGTGCCAGCAGCTTAGCCTGGACAGGCCCTGACGGCTACACCTTC. It is translated as CASSLAWTGPDGYTF.

This sequence joins TRBV19 and TRBJ1-5; no clear D gene. Germline values: CDR1 LNHDA, CDR2 SQIVND (reference sequence). The V and J ends lost 3 bases and 0 bases respectively, with 6 bases between them. This CDR3 is 14 amino acids long. CDR3 sequence: CASSIYHSNQPQHF. The CDR3, as DNA: TGTGCCAGTAGTATCTACCATAGCAATCAGCCCCAGCATTTT.

The chain recombines TRBV29-1 with TRBJ1-1; TRBD1 matches 12 bases. Germline V lookup: CDR1 SQVTM, CDR2 ANQGSEA. There are 14 residues in the CDR3. V shed 6 bases and J 6 bases; nucleotides not matched to a gene: 8. CDR3 coding DNA: TGCAGCGTGCTCGTTGGGGACAGGGGGCCTGAAGCTTTCTTT. This gives the protein CSVLVGDRGPEAFF.

The chain uses TRBV7-9 and TRBJ1-1; D gene uncertain. V was pared by 11 bases and J by 1 base, with 14 bases between. Germline assignment: CDR1 SEHNR and CDR2 FQNEAQ (reference sequence). There are 13 residues in the CDR3. CDR3 nucleotides: TGTGCCTCGGCATCACTAGGGAACACTGAAGCTTTCTTT. It specifies CASASLGNTEAFF.

The rearrangement links TRBV7-9 to TRBJ2-1; 9 nucleotides align to TRBD2. J gave up 1 base and V 4 bases, and 8 bases lay outside the gene matches. The CDR3 has 17 residues. CDR1 is SEHNR and CDR2 is FQNEAQ in the germline V gene (reference sequence). CDR3 sequence: CASSSGTSYQSYNEQFF. CDR3 coding DNA: TGTGCCAGCAGCTCCGGGACTAGCTATCAATCCTACAATGAGCAGTTCTTC.

The rearrangement links TRBV5-1 to TRBJ1-2; D perhaps matches TRBD1 (6 bases). Trimming removed 8 bases at V and 7 bases at J, with 15 bases between. The CDR3 has 12 residues. Per the germline V gene, CDR1 is SGHRS and CDR2 is YFSETQ. The CDR3, as DNA: TGCGCCAGTTCCGACAGGTCGGCTGGCTACACCTTC. Translated: CASSDRSAGYTF.

The V gene is TRBV4-2, the J gene TRBJ2-5, with D perhaps TRBD2 (5 bases). The CDR3 covers 14 residues. Germline CDR1 reads LGHNA; CDR2 reads YNFKEQ. V was cut by 1 base and J by 4 bases, with 10 bases left in between. Here the CDR3 DNA reads TGTGCCAGCAGCCAAGGGCGAGGGAGAGAGACCCAGTACTTC. The encoded protein is CASSQGRGRETQYF.

CDR3: CASSSPGTSNTEAFF. The CDR3 DNA is TGTGCCAGCAGCTCCCCCGGGACTTCGAACACTGAAGCTTTCTTT. This chain connects TRBV13 to TRBJ1-1; D may be TRBD1 (5 bases). The V end was cut by 4 bases, the J end by 1 base, with 13 bases between. CDR1 is PRHDT and CDR2 is FYEKMQ in the germline V gene (reference sequence). This CDR3 is 15 amino acids long.

The CDR3 region has the DNA TGTGCCAGCAGCGAAGGGGGGGCGCCGAACGAGCAGTACTTC. This sequence encodes CASSEGGAPNEQYF. The chain has TRBV9 and TRBJ2-7; TRBD2 is a possible D gene (7 bases). V lost 3 bases to trimming and J lost 5 bases, with 15 bases between them. This CDR3 has 14 amino acids. Germline CDR1 SGDLS, CDR2 YYNGEE.

The rearrangement joins TRBV11-2 to TRBJ2-7; perhaps TRBD1 as D (6 bases). CDR1 and CDR2 from the germline V gene are SGHAT and FQNNGV. There are 14 residues in the CDR3. V shed 6 bases and J shed 4 bases, with 16 bases lying between them. The CDR3 sequence is CASRADRSFYEQYF. For the CDR3, the DNA is TGTGCCAGCAGGGCTGACAGGTCTTTTTACGAGCAGTACTTC. Full variable domain (rest looked up from reference TRBV11-2 and TRBJ2-7): EAGVAQSPRYKIIEKRQSVAFWCNPISGHATLYWYQQILGQGPKLLIQFQNNGVVDDSQLPKDRFSAERLKGVDSTLKIQPAKLEDSAVYLCASRADRSFYEQYFGPGTRLTVT.

This clone was recorded only once. Within the sample, other DNA sequences also encode this same CDR3. V gene TRBV19 combines with J gene TRBJ1-2, with a possible D match to TRBD1 (6 bases). This CDR3 is built from 13 residues. CDR1 is LNHDA and CDR2 is SQIVND in the germline V gene (reference sequence). Trimming shortened V by 7 bases and J by 3 bases, and 12 bases separated the two germline ends. This chain's CDR3 is CASTRGGYYGYTF. The CDR3 coding sequence is TGTGCCAGTACGAGGGGGGGTTACTATGGCTACACCTTC.

V and J are TRBV7-6 and TRBJ2-1, with TRBD2 matching 15 bases. The CDR3 consists of 15 residues. Trimming removed 5 bases from V and 10 bases from J; junction bases left unmatched: 6. Germline V gene sequence: CDR1 SGHVS, CDR2 FNYEAQ. CDR3 DNA: TGTGCCAGCAGCCGGACTAGCGGGGGGGCAAAAGAGCAGTTCTTC. As protein: CASSRTSGGAKEQFF.

This chain uses TRBV2 with TRBJ1-2, with D maybe TRBD1 (5 bases). V gave up 8 bases and J gave up 2 bases, with 15 bases separating them. The CDR3 has 14 residues. Per germline, CDR1 SNHLY and CDR2 FYNNEI. The CDR3 coding sequence is TGTGCCAGCGGCCTGGGGGGACCCAACTATGGCTACACCTTC. This translates into CASGLGGPNYGYTF.

The rearrangement links TRBV9 to TRBJ1-2; D not resolved. The CDR3 extends over 15 amino acids. CDR1 is SGDLS, CDR2 YYNGEE, per germline. Trimming took 8 bases from V and 8 from J, leaving 25 bases between them. In nucleotides, the CDR3 is TGTGCCAGTCACCCCCTCGGCTGGGGAGGCGAGGGCTACACCTTC. Encoded protein: CASHPLGWGGEGYTF. Combining the CDR3 with reference TRBV9 and TRBJ1-2 gives the whole variable domain DSGVTQTPKHLITATGQRVTLRCSPRSGDLSVYWYQQSLDQGLQFLIQYYNGEERAKGNILERFSAQQFPDLHSELNLSSLELGDSALYFCASHPLGWGGEGYTFGSGTRLTVV.

The gene calls are TRBV30 and TRBJ1-1; 7 bases map to TRBD1. The CDR3 runs 13 residues. Germline values: CDR1 GTSNPN, CDR2 SVGIG (reference sequence). J gave up 2 bases and V 4 bases, and 4 bases lay outside the gene matches. CDR3 region: CAWKGGGNTEAFF. Written as DNA, the CDR3 is TGTGCCTGGAAAGGGGGCGGAAACACTGAAGCTTTCTTT.

The chain carries TRBV12-3 or TRBV12-4 and TRBJ1-1; D is ambiguous. V shed 7 bases and J shed 3 bases, with 9 bases lying between them. The CDR3 is 12 amino acids. Here the CDR3 DNA reads TGTGCCAGCATGGTGGAGTACACTGAAGCTTTCTTT. Its translation: CASMVEYTEAFF.

V usage is TRBV6-4 and J usage is TRBJ1-2; the D is unclear. Germline loops: CDR1 MRHNA, CDR2 SNTAGT. V was pared by 2 bases and J by 0 bases, with 10 bases between. This CDR3 has 15 residues. The CDR3: CASSDTLPSNYGYTF. CDR3 DNA: TGTGCCAGCAGTGACACCCTACCCTCTAACTATGGCTACACCTTC.

The chain carries TRBV2 and TRBJ2-5, with TRBD1 matching over 7 bases. This CDR3 comprises 15 residues. V lost 4 bases and J lost 2; bases outside the gene matches: 7. Germline loops: CDR1 SNHLY, CDR2 FYNNEI. The CDR3 nucleotides are TGTGCCAGCAGTGGAGGACAGGCCCGACAAGAGACCCAGTACTTC. Translating it yields CASSGGQARQETQYF. Variable domain in full (rest from reference TRBV2 and TRBJ2-5): EPEVTQTPSHQVTQMGQEVILRCVPISNHLYFYWYRQILGQKVEFLVSFYNNEISEKSEIFDDQFSVERPDGSNFTLKIRSTKLEDSAMYFCASSGGQARQETQYFGPGTRLLVL.

This chain's CDR3 is CASSQVPGQGRLFF. Here the CDR3 DNA reads TGCGCCAGCAGCCAGGTACCGGGACAGGGAAGGCTGTTTTTT. The chain combines TRBV4-3 with TRBJ2-2; 9 bases match TRBD1. J lost 13 bases, V lost 3 bases, and 9 bases had no gene match. The germline V gene encodes CDR1 LGHNA and CDR2 YSLEER. The CDR3 extends over 14 amino acids.

As to this clone: Other DNA variants within this sample encode the same CDR3. This chain links TRBV4-3 with TRBJ2-3; 8 bases are a match to TRBD2. Germline values: CDR1 LGHNA, CDR2 YSLEER. The CDR3 runs 17 residues. V was pared by 0 bases and J by 4 bases, with 9 bases of the junction left unmatched. DNA for the CDR3: TGCGCCAGCAGCCAAGATCTCCGGGGGGGCAGACCAGATACGCAGTATTTT. It yields the protein CASSQDLRGGRPDTQYF.

The V and J genes are TRBV6-5 and TRBJ1-2; D perhaps matches TRBD1 (6 bases). V lost 2 bases to trimming and J lost 8 bases, with 18 bases between them. Germline loops: CDR1 MNHEY, CDR2 SVGAGI. The CDR3 runs to 15 residues. The CDR3 sequence: CASSYPGVGAAGYTF. As DNA, the CDR3 is TGTGCCAGCAGTTACCCTGGAGTGGGGGCCGCGGGCTACACCTTC.

This chain joins TRBV6-5 and TRBJ1-5, with 7 bases aligning to TRBD1. Per germline, CDR1 MNHEY and CDR2 SVGAGI. This CDR3 has 14 amino acids. Losses at the gene ends were 4 bases for V and 7 bases for J; bases not matched to a gene: 7. In nucleotides, the CDR3 is TGTGCCAGCAGTTTACAGGGGAGTGGCCAGCCCCAGCATTTT. This translates into CASSLQGSGQPQHF.

The chain employs TRBV6-2 or TRBV6-3 and TRBJ1-2, with 7 positions matching TRBD1. This CDR3 contains 15 residues. The germline V gene encodes CDR1 MNHEY and CDR2 SVGEGT. With V trimmed by 4 bases and J by 7 bases, 12 bases remained unmatched. As DNA, the CDR3 is TGTGCCAGCAGTTCGCAGACCTTACAGGGGTCTGGCTACACCTTC. It specifies CASSSQTLQGSGYTF.

This clone occurred a few times. The CDR3: CASSIGDWLSGNTIYF. In DNA, the CDR3 is TGTGCCAGTAGTATAGGGGACTGGCTCTCTGGAAACACCATATATTTT. The V and J genes are TRBV19 and TRBJ1-3; tentatively, D is TRBD1 (5 bases). Per germline, CDR1 LNHDA and CDR2 SQIVND (reference sequence). Trimming left V 1 base short and J 0 bases short, with 10 bases between. The CDR3 contains 16 residues.